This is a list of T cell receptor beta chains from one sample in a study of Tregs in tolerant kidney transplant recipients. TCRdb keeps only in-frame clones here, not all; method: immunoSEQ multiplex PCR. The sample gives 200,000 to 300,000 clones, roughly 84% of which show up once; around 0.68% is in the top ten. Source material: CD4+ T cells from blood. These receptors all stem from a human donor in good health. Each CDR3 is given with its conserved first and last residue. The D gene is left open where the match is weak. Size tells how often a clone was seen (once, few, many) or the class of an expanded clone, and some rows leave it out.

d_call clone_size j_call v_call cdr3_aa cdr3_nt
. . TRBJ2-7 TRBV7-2 CASSYKVHWYEQYF TGTGCCAGCAGCTACAAGGTGCACTGGTACGAGCAGTACTTC
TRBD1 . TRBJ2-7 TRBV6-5 CASSFSGQVEHF TGTGCCAGCAGTTTCTCCGGACAGGTGGAGCACTTC
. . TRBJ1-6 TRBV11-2 CASSFLADNSPLHF TGTGCCAGCAGCTTTCTAGCCGATAATTCACCCCTCCACTTT
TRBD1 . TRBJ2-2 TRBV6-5 CATKTGTGGGGELFF TGTGCCACCAAGACCGGGACAGGGGGTGGCGGGGAGCTGTTTTTT
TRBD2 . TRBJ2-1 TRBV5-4 CASSTQRERVYNEQFF TGTGCCAGCAGCACACAGCGGGAGCGGGTTTACAATGAGCAGTTCTTC
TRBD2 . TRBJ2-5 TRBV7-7 CASSPAGGEETQYF TGTGCCAGCAGCCCGGCGGGGGGGGAAGAGACCCAGTACTTC
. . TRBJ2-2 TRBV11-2 CASSEDSLYTGELFF TGTGCCAGCAGCGAGGACAGCTTATACACCGGGGAGCTGTTTTTT
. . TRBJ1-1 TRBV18 CASSPIRDTEAFF TGTGCCAGCTCGCCGATTAGGGACACTGAAGCTTTCTTT
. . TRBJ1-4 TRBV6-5 CASSTRDATNEKLVF TGTGCCAGCAGTACTCGGGACGCAACTAATGAAAAACTGGTTTTT
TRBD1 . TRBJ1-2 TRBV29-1 CSAGTGRNYGYTF TGCAGCGCCGGGACAGGGCGGAACTATGGCTACACCTTC
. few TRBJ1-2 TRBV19 CASSLSGVNYGYTF TGTGCCAGTAGTCTCTCGGGAGTAAACTATGGCTACACCTTC
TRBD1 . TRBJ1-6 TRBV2 CASSVRGQAIPSSYNSPLHF TGTGCCAGCAGTGTTAGGGGACAGGCAATACCGAGCTCCTATAATTCACCCCTCCACTTT
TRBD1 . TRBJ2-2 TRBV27 CASSLGQGAGELFF TGTGCCAGCAGTTTGGGACAGGGGGCTGGGGAGCTGTTTTTT
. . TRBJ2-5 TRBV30 CAWKGPDRQTQYF TGTGCCTGGAAAGGGCCTGACAGGCAGACCCAGTACTTC
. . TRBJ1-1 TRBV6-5 CASSFGGEAFF TGTGCCAGCAGTTTTGGTGGGGAAGCTTTCTTT
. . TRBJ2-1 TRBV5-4 CASSRISVSYNEQFF TGTGCCAGCAGCCGGATTTCGGTCTCCTACAATGAGCAGTTCTTC
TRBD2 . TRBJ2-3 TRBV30 CAWSESLAGGPTDTQYF TGTGCCTGGAGTGAAAGCCTAGCGGGGGGGCCCACAGATACGCAGTATTTT
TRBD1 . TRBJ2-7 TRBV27 CASSSGTGIYEQYF TGTGCCAGCAGTTCCGGGACAGGTATCTACGAGCAGTACTTC
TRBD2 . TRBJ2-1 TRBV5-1 CASSFDGLAGGYSYNEQFF TGCGCCAGCAGCTTCGATGGACTAGCGGGGGGGTATTCTTACAATGAGCAGTTCTTC
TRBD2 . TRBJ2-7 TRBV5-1 CASSLGTSGDYEQYF TGCGCCAGCAGCCTAGGGACTAGCGGGGACTACGAGCAGTACTTC
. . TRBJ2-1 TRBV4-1 CASSQDPASSYNEQFF TGCGCCAGCAGCCAAGATCCAGCGAGCTCCTACAATGAGCAGTTCTTC
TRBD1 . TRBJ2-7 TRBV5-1 CASSSTGGGYEQYF TGCGCCAGCAGCTCCACAGGGGGCGGGTACGAGCAGTACTTC
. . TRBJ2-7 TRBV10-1 CASSVGHGPSYEQYF TGCGCCAGCAGTGTTGGACACGGACCTTCCTACGAGCAGTACTTC
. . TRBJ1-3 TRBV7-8 CASSYTSTNTIYF TGTGCCAGCAGCTACACTAGTACAAACACCATATATTTT
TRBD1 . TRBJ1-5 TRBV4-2 CASSQDPGQGHQPQHF TGTGCCAGCAGCCAAGACCCGGGACAGGGGCATCAGCCCCAGCATTTT
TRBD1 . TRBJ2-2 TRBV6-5 CASSSGTGANTGELFF TGTGCCAGCAGTTCCGGGACAGGTGCGAACACCGGGGAGCTGTTTTTT
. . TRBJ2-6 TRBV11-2 CASSFVRATRSGANVLTF TGTGCCAGCAGCTTTGTCAGGGCCACGCGGTCTGGGGCCAACGTCCTGACTTTC
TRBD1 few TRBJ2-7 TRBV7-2 CASSGDREDEQYF TGTGCCAGCAGTGGGGACAGGGAGGACGAGCAGTACTTC
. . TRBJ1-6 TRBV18 CASSLLSGAQNSPLHF TGTGCCAGCTCTCTCTTATCGGGGGCCCAGAATTCACCCCTCCACTTT
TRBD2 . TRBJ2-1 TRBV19 CASSSTSVREQFF TGTGCCAGTAGTAGTACTAGCGTCCGTGAGCAGTTCTTC
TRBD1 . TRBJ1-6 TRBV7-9 CASSLDRGGSPLHF TGTGCCAGCAGCTTAGACAGGGGAGGTTCACCCCTCCACTTT
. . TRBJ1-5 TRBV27 CASSFMGAGNQPQHF TGTGCCAGCAGTTTTATGGGGGCTGGCAATCAGCCCCAGCATTTT
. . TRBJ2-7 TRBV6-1 CASSANRVTEQYF TGTGCCAGCAGTGCCAACAGGGTTACCGAGCAGTACTTC
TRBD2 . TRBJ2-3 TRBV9 CASSVGLAGPTDTQYF TGTGCCAGCAGCGTAGGGCTAGCGGGGCCGACAGATACGCAGTATTTT
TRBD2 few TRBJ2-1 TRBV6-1 CASGGTSGGYNEQFF TGTGCCAGCGGGGGTACTAGCGGGGGGTACAATGAGCAGTTCTTC
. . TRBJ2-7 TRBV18 CASSPSVRSYEQYF TGTGCCAGCTCACCTAGCGTTCGGTCCTACGAGCAGTACTTC
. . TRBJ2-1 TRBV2 CASSEGLWASEQFF TGTGCCAGCAGTGAAGGACTGTGGGCAAGTGAGCAGTTCTTC